The 19 T cell receptor beta chains presented below share a single source sample, sequenced in a study of T cell clonality in common variable immunodeficiency (dated by TCRdb to about 2015). No antigens are known for them. Overall study outcomes, separate from this receptor: Reportedly, TCRbeta sequences from CVID had fewer deletions and N-nucleotide insertions, and highly modified clones with 13 or more V deletions were absent from CVID.

Library preparation was by the immunoSEQ multiplex PCR assay. The immuneACCESS repertoire file appears here via TCRdb, limited to in-frame rearrangements. These files lack a portion of the clones; in checked studies, under half of the deficit traces to unresolved V genes, and the cause of the others is not known. The table shows more than 25,000 clones here, with no singletons. 3% to 5% of the sample comes from the top ten. Source material: peripheral blood mononuclear cells. These receptors all come from a human donor with common variable immunodeficiency.

The table lists this clone with many counts. The read falls 3 residues short of the CDR3 end, and the missing part is taken from the germline J gene. J is TRBJ2-6 and V is TRBV29-1; unclear D gene. This CDR3 is built from 17 residues. V gave up 0 bases and J gave up 0 bases, with 12 bases separating them. Germline V CDR1 and CDR2: SQVTM, ANQGSEA. Partial CDR3 DNA: TGCAGCGTTGAAGATCAAACGCCCGGCTCTGGGGCCAACGTC. Amino acid sequence: CSVEDQTPGSGANV. The full-length CDR3 reads as CSVEDQTPGSGANVLTF. The full variable domain, in which reference TRBV29-1 and TRBJ2-6 provide the parts outside the CDR3, is SAVISQKPSRDICQRGTSLTIQCQVDSQVTMMFWYRQQPGQSLTLIATANQGSEATYESGFVIDKFPISRPNLTFSTLTVSNMSPEDSSIYLCSVEDQTPGSGANVLTFGAGSRLTVL.

This clone was counted a few times. The CDR3 goes on 3 residues after the read ends, and that part is filled in from the germline J gene. V usage is TRBV2 and J usage is TRBJ1-1; 8 bases line up with TRBD1. This CDR3 has 13 residues. The J segment lost 4 bases and the V segment lost 5 bases, leaving 3 bases of the junction unmatched. The germline V gene has CDR1 SNHLY and CDR2 FYNNEI. The CDR3 protein is CASSQGARTEAFF. The DNA read from the CDR3 is TGTGCCAGCAGTCAGGGGGCACGCACTGAA.

Remarks on this clone: The sequence runs out 3 residues before the end of the CDR3; the remainder is reconstructed from the germline J gene. The J gene is TRBJ2-7, the V gene TRBV6-1, with 8 bases lining up with TRBD1. Germline V gene lookup returns CDR1 MNHNS and CDR2 SASEGT. This CDR3 contains 15 residues. The J segment lost 5 bases and the V segment lost 4 bases, leaving 10 bases of the junction unmatched. The CDR3 here is CASSASQGALNEQYF. The CDR3 DNA, read in part, is TGTGCCAGCAGTGCGTCGCAGGGGGCTCTGAACGAG.

This clone was counted many times. The missing CDR3 end, 3 residues past where the read stops, is filled in from the germline J gene. J is TRBJ1-5 and V is TRBV2, with 7 nucleotides matching TRBD1. This CDR3 region has 14 residues. Germline values: CDR1 SNHLY, CDR2 FYNNEI. V trimming: 8 bases; J trimming: 6 bases; junction bases outside the gene matches: 10. The part of the CDR3 DNA that was read is TGTGCCAGCGAAGACAGGGATGGGGGTCAGCCC. Translated, it gives CASEDRDGGQP. The full CDR3 protein is CASEDRDGGQPQHF.

This clone was recorded a few times. The DNA ends 3 residues before the CDR3 does, and the rest of the CDR3 is filled in from the germline J gene. The V and J genes are TRBV18 and TRBJ2-7, with D unclear. Germline assignment: CDR1 KGHSH and CDR2 LQKENI. Trimming shortened V by 2 bases and J by 2 bases, and 16 bases separated the two germline ends. The CDR3 runs to 16 residues. CDR3 amino acids: CASSPGNSQYTYEQYF. The covered CDR3 bases are TGTGCCAGCTCACCAGGTAATTCGCAGTATACCTACGAG. The variable domain in full, completed from reference TRBV18 and TRBJ2-7, reads NAGVMQNPRHLVRRRGQEARLRCSPMKGHSHVYWYRQLPEEGLKFMVYLQKENIIDESGMPKERFSAEFPKEGPSILRIQQVVRGDSAAYFCASSPGNSQYTYEQYFGPGTRLTVT.

This clone was found a few times. With the read ending 3 residues before the CDR3 end, the germline J gene is used to fill in that end. The chain uses TRBV2 and TRBJ1-3; TRBD1 might be the D (5 bases). V was cut by 6 bases and J by 3 bases, with 9 bases left in between. The length of the CDR3 is 13 residues. Germline V gene data show CDR1 as SNHLY and CDR2 as FYNNEI. CDR3 DNA, as far as it was read: TGTGCCAGCAGCCCGGGGGTTGGAAACACC. This encodes CASSPGVGNT. The full CDR3 sequence reads CASSPGVGNTIYF.

Regarding this clone: From the germline J gene comes the end of the CDR3, since the read stops 3 residues before it. This chain joins TRBV19 and TRBJ2-1; perhaps TRBD2 as D (6 bases). The V end lost 7 bases, the J end lost 0 bases, and 16 bases lay between the germline ends. The CDR3 has 16 amino acids. The germline V gene has CDR1 LNHDA and CDR2 SQIVND (reference sequence). The chain's CDR3 is CASTPRLDNSYNEQFF. The CDR3 bases that were read are TGTGCCAGTACCCCGCGACTAGACAACTCCTACAATGAG.

On this clone: Read data end 3 residues before the CDR3 end; the end is taken from the germline J gene. The chain combines TRBV5-1 with TRBJ2-7, with TRBD1 matching 10 bases. Germline V gene lookup returns CDR1 SGHRS and CDR2 YFSETQ. CDR3 length: 15 amino acids. V lost 4 bases, J lost 5 bases, and 9 bases stayed unmatched. The DNA read from the CDR3 is TGCGCCAGCAGCCGTGACAGGGGGCAAACGGACGAG. Its protein product is CASSRDRGQTDE. The full CDR3 is CASSRDRGQTDEQYF.

This clone was seen at least ten times. From the germline J gene comes the end of the CDR3, since the read stops 3 residues before it. This rearrangement joins TRBV7-8 to TRBJ2-3, with D possibly being TRBD2 (5 bases). CDR1 and CDR2 from the germline V gene are SGHVS and FQNEAQ. The V end lost 5 bases, the J end lost 3 bases, and 18 bases lay between the germline ends. This CDR3 has 16 amino acids. The CDR3 sequence is CASSKVGLRGTDTQYF. The CDR3 bases that were read are TGTGCCAGCAGCAAAGTGGGCCTGCGAGGGACAGATACG.

This clone was seen ten or more times. The missing CDR3 end, 3 residues past where the read stops, is filled in from the germline J gene. The genes are TRBV5-1 and TRBJ1-4; 9 bases match TRBD1. In germline, CDR1 is SGHRS, CDR2 YFSETQ. This CDR3 spans 15 amino acids. V was pared by 4 bases and J by 7 bases, with 8 bases of the junction left unmatched. The CDR3 region is CASSPAWGQGEKLFF. The CDR3 DNA, read in part, is TGCGCCAGCAGCCCAGCTTGGGGACAGGGTGAAAAA.

In its sample, this clone was seen a few times. The read is 3 residues too short to cover the CDR3 end, so that end is filled in from the germline J gene. The J gene is TRBJ2-1, the V gene TRBV7-3; 7 bases match TRBD2. The CDR3 has 15 amino acids. The V gene end was trimmed by 5 bases and the J gene end by 9 bases; junction bases not matched to a gene: 13. Germline values: CDR1 SGHTA, CDR2 FQGTGA. CDR3 DNA (partial): TGTGCCAGCAGCCCCTATGTTAGCGGGCTAGGTGAG. Protein product: CASSPYVSGLGE. The entire CDR3 sequence reads CASSPYVSGLGEQFF. The variable domain in full, completed from reference TRBV7-3 and TRBJ2-1, reads GAGVSQTPSNKVTEKGKYVELRCDPISGHTALYWYRQSLGQGPEFLIYFQGTGAADDSGLPNDRFFAVRPEGSVSTLKIQRTERGDSAVYLCASSPYVSGLGEQFFGPGTRLTVL.

This clone appeared a few times. The read ends 3 residues before the CDR3 terminus; that terminus is restored from the germline J gene. The same CDR3 can be traced to other DNA sequences in this sample. This chain uses TRBV2 with TRBJ2-7; D not resolved. The V gene lost 2 bases and the J gene lost 5 bases, with 10 bases spanning the gap. Germline V gives CDR1 SNHLY, CDR2 FYNNEI. The CDR3 totals 13 residues. CDR3 DNA (partial): TGTGCCAGCAGTGAACAAGGTCGGGACGAG. This translates into CASSEQGRDE. The entire CDR3 protein reads CASSEQGRDEQYF.

In regard to this clone: The CDR3 end falls 3 residues outside the read, so it is completed with the germline J gene. The chain employs TRBV19 and TRBJ2-3; 9 bases agree with TRBD1. The CDR3 is 13 residues long. Germline values: CDR1 LNHDA, CDR2 SQIVND (reference sequence). The CDR3 here is CASSITGTGSQYF. The DNA read from the CDR3 is TGTGCCAGTAGTATAACAGGGACAGGGTCG.

There are a few counts of this clone. The CDR3 end lies 3 residues beyond the end of the read and is filled in from the germline J gene. V gene TRBV18 combines with J gene TRBJ1-1, with D perhaps matching TRBD1 (6 bases). This CDR3 is 14 amino acids long. Germline-derived CDR1 and CDR2 are KGHSH and LQKENI. V shed 6 bases and J shed 4 bases, with 15 bases lying between them. The CDR3 sequence is CASSRRGYGTEAFF. Partial CDR3 DNA: TGTGCCAGCTCGCGCAGGGGCTATGGCACTGAA. Based on the CDR3 plus reference TRBV18 and TRBJ1-1, the full variable domain is NAGVMQNPRHLVRRRGQEARLRCSPMKGHSHVYWYRQLPEEGLKFMVYLQKENIIDESGMPKERFSAEFPKEGPSILRIQQVVRGDSAAYFCASSRRGYGTEAFFGQGTRLTVV.

This clone occurred many times. The sequenced fragment ends 3 residues before the CDR3 boundary, so the rest is inferred from the germline J gene. The chain couples TRBV27 to TRBJ2-5; D is perhaps TRBD2 (5 bases). Germline V gene data show CDR1 as MNHEY and CDR2 as SMNVEV (reference sequence). Trimming shortened V by 11 bases and J by 1 base, and 14 bases separated the two germline ends. The CDR3 runs 13 residues. This CDR3 is CAPILAFQETQYF. The DNA read from the CDR3 is TGTGCCCCCATATTAGCGTTCCAAGAGACC.

This clone was found many times. Read data end 3 residues before the CDR3 end; the end is taken from the germline J gene. This chain uses TRBV7-9 with TRBJ1-4, with D possibly TRBD1 on 6 matching bases. The germline gives CDR1 SEHNR, CDR2 FQNEAQ (reference sequence). The CDR3 is made up of 15 amino acids. V dropped 6 bases and J dropped 7 bases, with 18 bases sitting between them. The part of the CDR3 DNA that was read is TGTGCCAGCAGGTTGACAGGTGGCCTCCGTGAAAAA. Translated, it gives CASRLTGGLREK. The complete CDR3 protein is CASRLTGGLREKLFF.

This clone came up a few times. The read falls 3 residues short of the CDR3 end, and the missing part is taken from the germline J gene. The V gene is TRBV2, the J gene TRBJ2-7; a possible D gene is TRBD1 (5 bases). Germline V gene data show CDR1 as SNHLY and CDR2 as FYNNEI. Trimming removed 6 bases from V and 1 base from J, with 7 bases in between. The CDR3 is 12 amino acids. Partial CDR3 DNA: TGTGCCAGCAGGACAGAATCCTACGAG. The encoded protein is CASRTESYE. The entire CDR3 protein is CASRTESYEQYF.

With regard to this clone: The read ends 3 residues shy of where the CDR3 ends; the end is completed using the germline J gene. V is TRBV19 and J is TRBJ1-6, with TRBD1 matching over 9 bases. Trimming took 5 bases from V and 7 from J; bases not matched to a gene: 9. This CDR3 is 16 amino acids long. The germline V gene has CDR1 LNHDA and CDR2 SQIVND (reference sequence). CDR3 DNA (partial): TGTGCCAGTAGTTCCCAAGGCGGACAGGGGAATTCACCC. Residues: CASSSQGGQGNSP. The complete CDR3 reads CASSSQGGQGNSPLHF.

Of note for this clone: The read comes to an end 3 residues before the CDR3 does, leaving the germline J gene to fill in the end. The V and J genes are TRBV5-4 and TRBJ2-5, with 7 nucleotides matching TRBD1. CDR3 length equals 14 residues. Trimming removed 4 bases from V and 3 bases from J; junction bases left unmatched: 6. Per germline, CDR1 SGHNT and CDR2 YYREEE (reference sequence). CDR3 protein: CASSPSGQEETQYF. CDR3 DNA, as far as it was read: TGTGCCAGCAGCCCCTCAGGACAGGAAGAGACC.